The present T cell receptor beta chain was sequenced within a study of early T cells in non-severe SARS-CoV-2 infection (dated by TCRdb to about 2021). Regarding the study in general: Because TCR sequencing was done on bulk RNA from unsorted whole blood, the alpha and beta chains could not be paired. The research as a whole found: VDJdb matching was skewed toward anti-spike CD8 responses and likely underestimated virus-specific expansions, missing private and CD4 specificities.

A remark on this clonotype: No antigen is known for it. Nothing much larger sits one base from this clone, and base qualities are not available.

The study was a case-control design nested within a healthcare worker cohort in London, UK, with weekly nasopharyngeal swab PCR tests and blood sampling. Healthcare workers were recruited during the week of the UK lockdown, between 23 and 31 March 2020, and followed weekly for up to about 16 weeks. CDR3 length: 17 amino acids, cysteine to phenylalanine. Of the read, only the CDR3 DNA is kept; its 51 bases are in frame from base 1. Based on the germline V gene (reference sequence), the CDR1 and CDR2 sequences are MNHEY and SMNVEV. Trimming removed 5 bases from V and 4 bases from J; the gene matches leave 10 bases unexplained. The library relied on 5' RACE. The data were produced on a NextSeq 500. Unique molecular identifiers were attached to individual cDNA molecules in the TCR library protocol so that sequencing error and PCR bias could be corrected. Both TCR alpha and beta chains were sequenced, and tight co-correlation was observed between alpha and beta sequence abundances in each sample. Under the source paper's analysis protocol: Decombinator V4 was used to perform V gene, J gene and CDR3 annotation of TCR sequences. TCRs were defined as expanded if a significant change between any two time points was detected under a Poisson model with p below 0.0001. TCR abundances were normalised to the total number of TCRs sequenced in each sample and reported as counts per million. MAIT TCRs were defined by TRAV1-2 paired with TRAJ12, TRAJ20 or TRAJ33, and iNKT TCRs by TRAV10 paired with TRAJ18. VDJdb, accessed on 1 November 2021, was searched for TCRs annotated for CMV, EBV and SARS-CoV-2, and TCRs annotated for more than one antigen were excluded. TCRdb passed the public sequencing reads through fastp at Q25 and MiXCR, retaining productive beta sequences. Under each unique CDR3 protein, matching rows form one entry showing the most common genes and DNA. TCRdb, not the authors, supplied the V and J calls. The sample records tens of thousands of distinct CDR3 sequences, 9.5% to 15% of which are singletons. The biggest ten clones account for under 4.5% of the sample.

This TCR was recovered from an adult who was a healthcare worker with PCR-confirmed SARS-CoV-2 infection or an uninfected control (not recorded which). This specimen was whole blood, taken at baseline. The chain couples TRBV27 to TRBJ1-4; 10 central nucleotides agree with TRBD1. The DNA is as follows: TGTGCCAGCAGTCCCCGTGACAGGGGGCGAGGTAATGAAAAACTGTTTTTT. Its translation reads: CASSPRDRGRGNEKLFF.